The rows below give T cell receptor beta chains drawn from one sample of a study of cytomegalovirus exposure and HLA in healthy donors. Measured with immunoSEQ multiplex PCR; TCRdb has only the in-frame clones, and not every one. The table lists some 180,000 clones. The sequenced sample was PBMCs. These receptors originate from a young man in good health and CMV-seronegative. The CDR3 runs from the conserved cysteine through the conserved F or W. Fields, in order: D gene, V gene, J gene, CDR3 DNA, CDR3 protein. A D gene is named only where the DNA matches it firmly.

d_gene: TRBD1; v_gene: TRBV5-8; j_gene: TRBJ1-5; CDR3nt: TGTGCCAGCAGCGGGGGGACAGGGGGTTTCAATCAGCCCCAGCATTTT; CDR3aa: CASSGGTGGFNQPQHF
d_gene: TRBD1; v_gene: TRBV6-1; j_gene: TRBJ1-1; CDR3nt: TGTGCCAGCAGTCGGACAGGGAGGGACACTGAAGCTTTCTTT; CDR3aa: CASSRTGRDTEAFF
d_gene: NA; v_gene: TRBV30; j_gene: TRBJ1-1; CDR3nt: TGTGCCCTCAGCCGGGGGAGGAACACTGAAGCTTTCTTT; CDR3aa: CALSRGRNTEAFF
d_gene: TRBD1; v_gene: TRBV6-6; j_gene: TRBJ1-2; CDR3nt: TGTGCCAGCAGTTACGAGGGGACAGGGGGCGTGGGTGGCTACACCTTC; CDR3aa: CASSYEGTGGVGGYTF
d_gene: NA; v_gene: TRBV7-2; j_gene: TRBJ2-2; CDR3nt: TGTGCCAGCAGCTTACGATCGGCGAACACCGGGGAGCTGTTTTTT; CDR3aa: CASSLRSANTGELFF
d_gene: NA; v_gene: TRBV7-2; j_gene: TRBJ2-7; CDR3nt: TGTGCCAGCAGCCCGCGGGCGGGGTTATCCTACGAGCAGTACTTC; CDR3aa: CASSPRAGLSYEQYF
d_gene: TRBD2; v_gene: TRBV7-9; j_gene: TRBJ2-7; CDR3nt: TGTGCCAGCAGCGGAAGACTAGCGGGACTTTACGAGCAGTACTTC; CDR3aa: CASSGRLAGLYEQYF
d_gene: TRBD1; v_gene: TRBV7-8; j_gene: TRBJ1-4; CDR3nt: TGTGCTACCGGGACAGATGGTGAAAAACTGTTTTTT; CDR3aa: CATGTDGEKLFF
d_gene: TRBD1; v_gene: TRBV28; j_gene: TRBJ1-2; CDR3nt: TGTGCCATCCCGGGACAGGGTTCGGGCTACACCTTC; CDR3aa: CAIPGQGSGYTF
d_gene: NA; v_gene: TRBV7-8; j_gene: TRBJ2-5; CDR3nt: TGTGCCAGCAGCCGCCAAGAGACCCAGTACTTC; CDR3aa: CASSRQETQYF
d_gene: NA; v_gene: TRBV6-6; j_gene: TRBJ2-7; CDR3nt: TGTGCCAGCAGAGAACAGGTCCCCTACGAGCAGTACTTC; CDR3aa: CASREQVPYEQYF
d_gene: TRBD2; v_gene: TRBV2; j_gene: TRBJ2-5; CDR3nt: TGTGCCAGCAGGAGCGGGAGGCTGTCTGGTGAGACCCAGTACTTC; CDR3aa: CASRSGRLSGETQYF
d_gene: TRBD1; v_gene: TRBV4-1; j_gene: TRBJ1-5; CDR3nt: TGCGCCAGCAGCCCGCAGGGGGAGGGCAATCAGCCCCAGCATTTT; CDR3aa: CASSPQGEGNQPQHF
d_gene: NA; v_gene: TRBV10-3; j_gene: TRBJ1-1; CDR3nt: TGTGCCATCAGTGAGCCGCTCAGGGGGAACACTGAAGCTTTCTTT; CDR3aa: CAISEPLRGNTEAFF
d_gene: TRBD2; v_gene: TRBV19; j_gene: TRBJ2-3; CDR3nt: TGTGCCAGTAGTTCCAGACTAGCGGGGCACACAGATACGCAGTATTTT; CDR3aa: CASSSRLAGHTDTQYF
d_gene: TRBD2; v_gene: TRBV7-9; j_gene: TRBJ2-3; CDR3nt: TGTGCCAGCAGCTTAGTAGCGGGAGGGTCAGATACGCAGTATTTT; CDR3aa: CASSLVAGGSDTQYF
d_gene: NA; v_gene: TRBV7-2; j_gene: TRBJ2-3; CDR3nt: TGTGCCAGCAGCACGACTGCTGCAGATACGCAGTATTTT; CDR3aa: CASSTTAADTQYF
d_gene: NA; v_gene: TRBV18; j_gene: TRBJ2-7; CDR3nt: TGTGCCAGCTCACCACCACTATCCTACGAGCAGTACTTC; CDR3aa: CASSPPLSYEQYF
d_gene: TRBD1; v_gene: TRBV7-2; j_gene: TRBJ1-2; CDR3nt: TGTGCCAGCAGCGAGGGGACAGGGACTAACTATGGCTACACCTTC; CDR3aa: CASSEGTGTNYGYTF
d_gene: TRBD1; v_gene: TRBV5-3; j_gene: TRBJ2-2; CDR3nt: TGTGCCAGAAGGGTACAGGGGGCCGGGGAGCTGTTTTTT; CDR3aa: CARRVQGAGELFF
d_gene: TRBD1; v_gene: TRBV19; j_gene: TRBJ1-4; CDR3nt: TGTGCCAGTAGTAGCGGGACAGGGAATGAAAAACTGTTTTTT; CDR3aa: CASSSGTGNEKLFF
d_gene: TRBD2; v_gene: TRBV29-1; j_gene: TRBJ2-3; CDR3nt: TGCAGCGTTGAACACGTTGGGGCTAGCGGGAGATTCACAGATACGCAGTATTTT; CDR3aa: CSVEHVGASGRFTDTQYF
d_gene: TRBD1; v_gene: TRBV18; j_gene: TRBJ2-7; CDR3nt: TGTGCCAGCTCACCTAGACAGGGGGCTCACTACGAGCAGTACTTC; CDR3aa: CASSPRQGAHYEQYF
d_gene: NA; v_gene: TRBV29-1; j_gene: TRBJ1-1; CDR3nt: TGCAGCGTGCCGGTGGGAGCCATGAACACTGAAGCTTTCTTT; CDR3aa: CSVPVGAMNTEAFF
d_gene: NA; v_gene: TRBV11-2; j_gene: TRBJ1-2; CDR3nt: TGTGCCAGCAGCTATACAGGGAACTATGGCTACACCTTC; CDR3aa: CASSYTGNYGYTF
d_gene: TRBD1; v_gene: TRBV28; j_gene: TRBJ1-1; CDR3nt: TGTGCCAGCAGTTTAACTTCCGGGACAGGGGACACTGAAGCTTTCTTT; CDR3aa: CASSLTSGTGDTEAFF
d_gene: NA; v_gene: TRBV28; j_gene: TRBJ2-2; CDR3nt: TGTGCCAGCAGTACCCAGGTACCCGGGGAGCTGTTTTTT; CDR3aa: CASSTQVPGELFF
d_gene: NA; v_gene: TRBV5-6; j_gene: TRBJ2-1; CDR3nt: TGTGCCAGCAGCTTATTCGTCGGGGAGCCCTACAATGAGCAGTTCTTC; CDR3aa: CASSLFVGEPYNEQFF
d_gene: TRBD1; v_gene: TRBV7-7; j_gene: TRBJ2-2; CDR3nt: TGTGCCAGCAGGCTGGGACAGGGGGCGAGAAACACCGGGGAGCTGTTTTTT; CDR3aa: CASRLGQGARNTGELFF
d_gene: NA; v_gene: TRBV7-8; j_gene: TRBJ2-2; CDR3nt: TGTGCCAGCAGCCCCCGACTAGAAGGTACCGGGGAGCTGTTTTTT; CDR3aa: CASSPRLEGTGELFF
d_gene: NA; v_gene: TRBV11-3; j_gene: TRBJ2-7; CDR3nt: TGTGCCAGCAGCTTATCAGGGTACGAGCAGTACTTC; CDR3aa: CASSLSGYEQYF
d_gene: TRBD1; v_gene: TRBV10-2; j_gene: TRBJ1-5; CDR3nt: TGCGCCAGCGGGATCTCCGGGACAGCAATTAGCAATCAGCCCCAGCATTTT; CDR3aa: CASGISGTAISNQPQHF
d_gene: TRBD1; v_gene: TRBV7-9; j_gene: TRBJ2-7; CDR3nt: TGTGCCAGCAGTTCACAGGGGGGCGAGCAGTACTTC; CDR3aa: CASSSQGGEQYF
d_gene: NA; v_gene: TRBV11-2; j_gene: TRBJ2-2; CDR3nt: TGTGCCAGCAGCTTAGGGTATACGAGGGGGACCGGGGAGCTGTTTTTT; CDR3aa: CASSLGYTRGTGELFF
d_gene: NA; v_gene: TRBV13; j_gene: TRBJ2-1; CDR3nt: TGTGCCAGCAGCCTCACCCTTAGCTCCTACAATGAGCAGTTCTTC; CDR3aa: CASSLTLSSYNEQFF
d_gene: TRBD2; v_gene: TRBV27; j_gene: TRBJ2-1; CDR3nt: TGTGCCAGCAGCACTGGCTGGACTAGCGGGGATTACAATGAGCAGTTCTTC; CDR3aa: CASSTGWTSGDYNEQFF